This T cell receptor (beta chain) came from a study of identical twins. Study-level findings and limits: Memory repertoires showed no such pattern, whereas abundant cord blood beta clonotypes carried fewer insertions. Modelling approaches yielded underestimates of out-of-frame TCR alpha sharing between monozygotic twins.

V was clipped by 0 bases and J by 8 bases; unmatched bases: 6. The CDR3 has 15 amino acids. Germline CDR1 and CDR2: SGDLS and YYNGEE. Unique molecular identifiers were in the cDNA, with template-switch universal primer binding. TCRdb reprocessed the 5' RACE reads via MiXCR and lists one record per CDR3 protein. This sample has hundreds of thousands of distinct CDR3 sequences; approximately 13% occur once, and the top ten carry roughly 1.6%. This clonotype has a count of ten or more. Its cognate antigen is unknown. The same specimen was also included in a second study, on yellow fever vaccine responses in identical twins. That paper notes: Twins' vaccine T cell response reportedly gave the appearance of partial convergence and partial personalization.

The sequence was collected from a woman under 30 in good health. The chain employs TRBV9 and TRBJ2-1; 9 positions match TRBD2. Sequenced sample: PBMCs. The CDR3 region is CASSVASGMAYEQFF. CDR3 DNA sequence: TGTGCCAGCAGCGTAGCTAGCGGGATGGCCTATGAGCAGTTCTTC.